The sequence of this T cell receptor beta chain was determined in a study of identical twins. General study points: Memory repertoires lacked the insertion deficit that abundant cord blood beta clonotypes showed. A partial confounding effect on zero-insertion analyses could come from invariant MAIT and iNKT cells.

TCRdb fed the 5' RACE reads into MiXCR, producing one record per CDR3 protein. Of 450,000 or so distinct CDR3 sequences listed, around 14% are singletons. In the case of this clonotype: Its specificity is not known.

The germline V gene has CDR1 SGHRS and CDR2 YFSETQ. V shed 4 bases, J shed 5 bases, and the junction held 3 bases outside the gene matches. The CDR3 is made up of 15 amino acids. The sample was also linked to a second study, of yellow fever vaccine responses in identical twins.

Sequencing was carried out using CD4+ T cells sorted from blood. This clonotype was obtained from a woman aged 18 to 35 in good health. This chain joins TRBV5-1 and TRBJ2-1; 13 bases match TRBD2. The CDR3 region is CASSDGTSGDNEQFF. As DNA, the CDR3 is TGCGCCAGCAGCGATGGGACTAGCGGGGACAATGAGCAGTTCTTC. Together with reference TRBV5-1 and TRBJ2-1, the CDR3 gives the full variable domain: KAGVTQTPRYLIKTRGQQVTLSCSPISGHRSVSWYQQTPGQGLQFLFEYFSETQRNKGNFPGRFSGRQFSNSRSEMNVSTLELGDSALYLCASSDGTSGDNEQFFGPGTRLTVL.